The 21 T cell receptor beta chains presented below share a single source sample, sequenced in a study of cytomegalovirus exposure and HLA in healthy donors. Researchers ran the PCR with 60 Vbeta and 13 Jbeta primers. The table came from immunoSEQ multiplex PCR; TCRdb's copy has only in-frame clones and leaves some out. The data hold some 130,000 clones, with approximately 80% observed a single time. What was sequenced was PBMCs. These receptors were taken from a male donor in good health and CMV-seropositive.

V and J are TRBV10-3 and TRBJ2-7; D is ambiguous. V lost 0 bases and J lost 6, with 15 bases in between. Looked up from germline, CDR1 is ENHRY and CDR2 is SYGVKD. The CDR3 length is 15 residues. The CDR3 reads CAISESIHIVSEQYF. The CDR3 nucleotides are TGTGCCATCAGTGAGTCGATACATATCGTATCCGAGCAGTACTTC.

CDR3 sequence reads: CASSNYRGSEQFF. The CDR3, as DNA: TGTGCCAGCAGCAATTACAGGGGCTCTGAGCAGTTCTTC. The chain employs TRBV7-3 and TRBJ2-1; 7 bases are shared with TRBD1. Trimming removed 5 bases from V and 9 bases from J; junction bases left unmatched: 7. The germline V gene has CDR1 SGHTA and CDR2 FQGTGA. CDR3 size: 13 residues.

The chain recombines TRBV15 with TRBJ2-3; D possibly corresponds to TRBD2 (6 bases). Germline V gene data show CDR1 as LNHNV and CDR2 as YYDKDF (reference sequence). Deletions cut 5 bases from V and 0 bases from J, with 12 bases between. This CDR3 comprises 15 residues. CDR3 nucleotide sequence: TGTGCCACCAGCCCCCGAAGCGGGAGCACAGATACGCAGTATTTT. Protein: CATSPRSGSTDTQYF.

The chain couples TRBV5-1 to TRBJ2-2; TRBD1 matches 9 bases. Germline assignment: CDR1 SGHRS and CDR2 YFSETQ. V lost 4 bases and J lost 3; bases outside the gene matches: 7. The CDR3 sequence is 16 residues long. This CDR3 is CASSGSGTGYTGELFF. As DNA, the CDR3 is TGCGCCAGCAGCGGATCCGGGACAGGGTACACCGGGGAGCTGTTTTTT.

This sequence joins TRBV6-1 and TRBJ1-4; 7 bases match TRBD1. This CDR3 contains 15 residues. Per the germline V gene, CDR1 is MNHNS and CDR2 is SASEGT. V lost 6 bases, J lost 7 bases, and 11 bases stayed unmatched. This CDR3 reads CASRDGTEGFEKLFF. The CDR3 nucleotides read TGTGCCAGCAGAGACGGGACAGAGGGTTTTGAAAAACTGTTTTTT.

The rearrangement joins TRBV2 to TRBJ2-5; 8 bases are a match to TRBD2. The germline CDR1 and CDR2 sequences are SNHLY and FYNNEI. V gave up 4 bases and J gave up 4 bases; unmatched junction bases: 17. This CDR3 contains 18 residues. The CDR3 loop is CASSVPQDYGGAAETQYF. The DNA for the CDR3 is TGTGCCAGCAGTGTCCCCCAAGATTACGGGGGGGCCGCAGAGACCCAGTACTTC.

The chain links TRBV7-8 to TRBJ2-7, with 16 bases fitting TRBD2. Germline V gene data show CDR1 as SGHVS and CDR2 as FQNEAQ. The CDR3 extends over 18 amino acids. The J segment lost 5 bases and the V segment lost 3 bases, leaving 10 bases of the junction unmatched. The CDR3 region has the DNA TGTGCCAGCAGCTTTCCGGGACTAGCGGGAGGGCTCATCGACGAGCAGTACTTC. Translating it yields CASSFPGLAGGLIDEQYF.

This chain joins TRBV6-9 and TRBJ2-1, with D perhaps TRBD1 (6 bases). Germline V lookup: CDR1 MNHGY, CDR2 SVAAGI. This CDR3 has 16 amino acids. Trimming left V 4 bases short and J 8 bases short, with 21 bases between. The DNA of the CDR3 is TGTGCCAGCAGTTGTTCCAGGGGTGGGGATTTGGATGAGCAGTTCTTC. Translating gives CASSCSRGGDLDEQFF.

This clone was observed a single time. The chain is built from TRBV10-3 and TRBJ2-3; possibly TRBD2 for D (7 bases). V lost 10 bases and J lost 0, with 17 bases in between. This CDR3 region has 15 residues. CDR1 and CDR2 (germline): ENHRY, SYGVKD. The CDR3 loop reads CATTRGGSSTDTQYF. In nucleotides, the CDR3 is TGTGCCACCACTAGGGGGGGTTCTAGCACAGATACGCAGTATTTT.

The chain has TRBV21-1 and TRBJ2-3; the DNA was not used to check the table's D call, TRBD1. TRBV21-1 corresponds to a pseudogene. CDR3 size: 15 residues. The chain's CDR3 is CASSKVEGARDTQYF. For the CDR3, the DNA is TGTGCCAGCAGCAAAGTGGAGGGGGCTCGGGATACGCAGTATTTT.

This chain uses TRBV6-1 with TRBJ1-4, with a weak D call TRBD1 (6 bases). Per the germline V gene, CDR1 is MNHNS and CDR2 is SASEGT. CDR3 length: 12 amino acids. V was pared by 7 bases and J by 6 bases, with 9 bases between. The CDR3 region is CASTRGDEKLFF. Written as DNA, the CDR3 is TGTGCCAGCACCAGGGGAGATGAAAAACTGTTTTTT.

V usage is TRBV11-2 and J usage is TRBJ2-5, with unresolved D. The end of the DNA is better explained by TRBJ2-7, so the J call may be wrong. This CDR3 is 13 amino acids long. The germline gives CDR1 SGHAT, CDR2 FQNNGV. CDR3: CASRGLSSYEQYF. Here the CDR3 DNA reads TGTGCCAGCAGAGGTCTTAGCTCCTACGAGCAGTACTTC.

The chain is built from TRBV7-6 and TRBJ2-2, with TRBD1 as a possible D gene (7 bases). V dropped 3 bases and J dropped 5 bases, with 13 bases sitting between them. The CDR3 contains 15 residues. From germline, CDR1 is SGHVS and CDR2 FNYEAQ. The chain's CDR3 is CASSLGAGGTGELFF. The CDR3 region has the DNA TGTGCCAGCAGCTTGGGGGCAGGGGGGACCGGGGAGCTGTTTTTT.

V usage is TRBV5-1 and J usage is TRBJ1-2; no definite D call. Trimming took off 0 bases at V and 5 bases at J, with 17 bases between the two ends. Germline lookup yields CDR1 SGHRS and CDR2 YFSETQ. CDR3 length: 16 residues. The CDR3 here is CASSLAGRNQVYGYTF. In DNA, the CDR3 is TGCGCCAGCAGCTTGGCCGGCAGAAACCAGGTTTATGGCTACACCTTC.

The genes are TRBV11-2 and TRBJ2-7; TRBD1 might be the D (6 bases). Germline V gives CDR1 SGHAT, CDR2 FQNNGV. The CDR3 runs to 13 residues. Deletions cut 3 bases from V and 4 bases from J, with 10 bases between. Here the CDR3 DNA reads TGTGCCAGCAGCTTCTCTAGGGGGTACGAGCAGTACTTC. Translating it yields CASSFSRGYEQYF. Drawing the rest from reference TRBV11-2 and TRBJ2-7, the complete variable domain is EAGVAQSPRYKIIEKRQSVAFWCNPISGHATLYWYQQILGQGPKLLIQFQNNGVVDDSQLPKDRFSAERLKGVDSTLKIQPAKLEDSAVYLCASSFSRGYEQYFGPGTRLTVT.

The chain employs TRBV6-6 and TRBJ1-6; no definite D call. V lost 7 bases and J 3 bases, leaving 13 bases between the germline ends. The CDR3 has 15 residues. CDR1 is MNHNY and CDR2 is SVGAGI in the germline V gene (reference sequence). CDR3 amino acids: CASTPFRDYNSPLHF. The CDR3 nucleotides are TGTGCCAGCACGCCCTTCCGGGACTATAATTCACCCCTCCACTTT.

The genes are TRBV4-1 and TRBJ2-1; D gene unclear. The germline CDR1 and CDR2 sequences are MGHRA and YSYEKL. The CDR3 loop spans 11 amino acids. Trimming left V 5 bases short and J 10 bases short, with 9 bases between. In nucleotides, the CDR3 is TGCGCCAGCAGCGTGGGCTTAGAGCAGTTCTTC. This sequence encodes CASSVGLEQFF.

The chain couples TRBV2 to TRBJ1-4; D unresolved. Trimming pared 4 bases from V and 0 bases from J, leaving 9 bases between. The CDR3 loop spans 15 amino acids. Germline lookup yields CDR1 SNHLY and CDR2 FYNNEI. CDR3 bases: TGTGCCAGCAGTGGCGGGTTTGCAACTAATGAAAAACTGTTTTTT. Protein product: CASSGGFATNEKLFF.

This sequence joins TRBV6-1 and TRBJ1-5; D remains unclear. The CDR3 has 15 residues. Per the germline V gene, CDR1 is MNHNS and CDR2 is SASEGT. V was pared by 6 bases and J by 0 bases, with 12 bases between. Here the CDR3 reads CASRPSIYSNQPQHF. As DNA, the CDR3 is TGTGCCAGCAGGCCGTCTATTTATAGCAATCAGCCCCAGCATTTT.

The chain has TRBV18 and TRBJ1-3; D is possibly TRBD1 (6 bases). Germline loops: CDR1 KGHSH, CDR2 LQKENI. Trimming took 4 bases from V and 1 from J, leaving 11 bases between them. The CDR3 is made up of 15 amino acids. CDR3 sequence: CASSREGVSGNTIYF. CDR3 nucleotide sequence: TGTGCCAGCTCACGCGAGGGGGTTTCTGGAAACACCATATATTTT.

This clone has just one count. V usage is TRBV5-8 and J usage is TRBJ2-3; D might be TRBD2 (6 bases). The length of the CDR3 is 14 residues. CDR1 and CDR2 (germline): SGHTS, YDEGEE. The V and J ends lost 4 bases and 0 bases respectively, with 9 bases between them. Here the CDR3 reads CASSVSGSTDTQYF. The CDR3 DNA is TGTGCCAGCAGCGTTAGCGGAAGCACAGATACGCAGTATTTT.